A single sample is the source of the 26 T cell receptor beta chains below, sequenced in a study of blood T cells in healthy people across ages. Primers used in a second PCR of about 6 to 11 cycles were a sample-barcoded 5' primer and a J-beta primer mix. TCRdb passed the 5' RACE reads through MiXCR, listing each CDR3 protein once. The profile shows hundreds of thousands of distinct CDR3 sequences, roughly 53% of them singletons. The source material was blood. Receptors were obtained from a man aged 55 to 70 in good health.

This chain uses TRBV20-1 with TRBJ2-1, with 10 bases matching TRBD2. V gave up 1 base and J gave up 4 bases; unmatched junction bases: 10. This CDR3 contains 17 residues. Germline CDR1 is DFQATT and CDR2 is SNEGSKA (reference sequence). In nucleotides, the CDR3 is TGCAGTGCTAGAGCCCGGAGTAGCGGGGGGTCTTACAATGAGCAGTTCTTC. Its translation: CSARARSSGGSYNEQFF.

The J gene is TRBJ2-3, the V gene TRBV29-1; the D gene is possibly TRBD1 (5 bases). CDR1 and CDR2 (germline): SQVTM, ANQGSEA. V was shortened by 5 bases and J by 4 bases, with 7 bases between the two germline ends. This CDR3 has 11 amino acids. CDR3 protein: CSVWGPDTQYF. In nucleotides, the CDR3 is TGCAGCGTTTGGGGCCCAGATACGCAGTATTTT.

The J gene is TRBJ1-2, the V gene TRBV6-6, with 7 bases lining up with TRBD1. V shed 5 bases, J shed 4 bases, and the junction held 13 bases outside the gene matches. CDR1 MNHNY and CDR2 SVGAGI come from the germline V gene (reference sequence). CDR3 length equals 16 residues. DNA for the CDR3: TGTGCCAGCAGTCAACCGGGACAGACAAAATCCTATGGCTACACCTTC. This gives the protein CASSQPGQTKSYGYTF.

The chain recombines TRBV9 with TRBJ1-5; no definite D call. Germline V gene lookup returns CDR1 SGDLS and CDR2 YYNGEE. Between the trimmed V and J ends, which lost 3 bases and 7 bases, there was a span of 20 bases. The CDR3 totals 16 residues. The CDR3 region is CASSERVSGRQQPQHF. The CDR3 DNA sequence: TGTGCCAGCAGCGAGAGGGTTTCGGGCAGGCAACAGCCCCAGCATTTT.

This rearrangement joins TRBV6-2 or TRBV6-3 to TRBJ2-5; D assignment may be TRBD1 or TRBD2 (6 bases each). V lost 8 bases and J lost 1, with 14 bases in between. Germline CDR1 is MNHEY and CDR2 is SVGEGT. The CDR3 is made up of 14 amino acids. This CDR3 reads CASSGAPLQETQYF. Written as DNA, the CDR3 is TGTGCCAGCTCGGGGGCGCCGCTCCAAGAGACCCAGTACTTC.

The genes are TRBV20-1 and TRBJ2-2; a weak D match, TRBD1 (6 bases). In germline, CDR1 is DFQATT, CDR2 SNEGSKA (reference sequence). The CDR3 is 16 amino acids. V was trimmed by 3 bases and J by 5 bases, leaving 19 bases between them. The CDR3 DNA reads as TGCAGTGCTAGGAAGACAGGCAGTAGGGGGACCGGGGAGCTGTTTTTT. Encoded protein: CSARKTGSRGTGELFF.

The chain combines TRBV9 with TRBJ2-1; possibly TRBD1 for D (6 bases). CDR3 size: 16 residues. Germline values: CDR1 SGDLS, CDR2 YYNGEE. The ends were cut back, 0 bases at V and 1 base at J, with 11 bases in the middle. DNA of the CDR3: TGTGCCAGCAGCGTAGTGGGCAGGGGATCCTACAATGAGCAGTTCTTC. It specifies CASSVVGRGSYNEQFF.

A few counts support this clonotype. The chain's CDR3 is CASSLSKDRSPYF. CDR3 bases: TGTGCCAGCAGCTTATCAAAGGACAGGTCTCCGTACTTC. This rearrangement joins TRBV7-2 to TRBJ2-5, with 7 bases fitting TRBD1. The length of the CDR3 is 13 residues. V trimming: 2 bases; J trimming: 13 bases; junction bases outside the gene matches: 10. CDR1 SGHTA and CDR2 FQGNSA come from the germline V gene.

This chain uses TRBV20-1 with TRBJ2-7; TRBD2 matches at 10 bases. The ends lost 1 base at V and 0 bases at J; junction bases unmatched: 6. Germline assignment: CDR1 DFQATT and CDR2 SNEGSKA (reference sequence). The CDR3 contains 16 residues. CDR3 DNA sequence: TGCAGTGCTAGAGTGTGGACTAGCGGCAGCTCCTACGAGCAGTACTTC. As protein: CSARVWTSGSSYEQYF.

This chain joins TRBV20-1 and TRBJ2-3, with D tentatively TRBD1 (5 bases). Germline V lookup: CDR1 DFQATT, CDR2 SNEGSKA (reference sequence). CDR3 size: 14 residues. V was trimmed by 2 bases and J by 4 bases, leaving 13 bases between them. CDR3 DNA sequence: TGCAGTGCTAGAATGGCAGGGCTCGCAGATACGCAGTATTTT. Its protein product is CSARMAGLADTQYF.

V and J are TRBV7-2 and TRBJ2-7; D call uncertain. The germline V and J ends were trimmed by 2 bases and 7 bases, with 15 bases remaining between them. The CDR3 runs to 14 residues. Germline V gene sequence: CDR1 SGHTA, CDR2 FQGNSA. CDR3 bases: TGTGCCAGCAGCTTACTGGGAACCTACAATGAGCAGTACTTC. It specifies CASSLLGTYNEQYF.

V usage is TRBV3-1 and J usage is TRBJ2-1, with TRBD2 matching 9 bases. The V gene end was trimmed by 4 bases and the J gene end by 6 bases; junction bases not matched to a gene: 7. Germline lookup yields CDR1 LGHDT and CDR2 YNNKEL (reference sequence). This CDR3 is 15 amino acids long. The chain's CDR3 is CASSPRVAGANEQFF. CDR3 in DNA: TGTGCCAGCAGCCCTCGGGTAGCGGGGGCCAATGAGCAGTTCTTC.

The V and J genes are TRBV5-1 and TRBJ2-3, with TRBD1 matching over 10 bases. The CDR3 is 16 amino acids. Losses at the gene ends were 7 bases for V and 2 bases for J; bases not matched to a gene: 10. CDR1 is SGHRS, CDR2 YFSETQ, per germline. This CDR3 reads CASAMEGQGLTDTQYF. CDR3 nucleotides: TGCGCCAGCGCCATGGAGGGACAGGGGCTCACAGATACGCAGTATTTT.

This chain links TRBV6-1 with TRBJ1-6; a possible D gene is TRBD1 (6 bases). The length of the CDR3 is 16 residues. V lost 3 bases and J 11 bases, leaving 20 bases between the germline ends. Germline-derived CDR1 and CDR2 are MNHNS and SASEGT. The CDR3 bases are TGTGCCAGCAGTGAGAGTTCTGGGGGCGCAGGTCCACCCCTCCACTTT. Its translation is CASSESSGGAGPPLHF.

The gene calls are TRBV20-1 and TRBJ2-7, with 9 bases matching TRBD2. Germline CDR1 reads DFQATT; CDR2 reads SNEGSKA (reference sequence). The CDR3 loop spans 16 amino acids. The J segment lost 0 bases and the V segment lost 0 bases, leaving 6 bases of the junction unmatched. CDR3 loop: CSARDPGLASSYEQYF. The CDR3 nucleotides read TGCAGTGCTAGAGATCCGGGACTAGCAAGCTCCTACGAGCAGTACTTC.

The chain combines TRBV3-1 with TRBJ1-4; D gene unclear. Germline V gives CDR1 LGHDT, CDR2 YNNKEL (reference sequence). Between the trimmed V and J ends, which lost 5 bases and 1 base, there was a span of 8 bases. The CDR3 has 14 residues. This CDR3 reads CASSLYRTNEKLFF. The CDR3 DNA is TGTGCCAGCAGCTTATACAGAACTAATGAAAAACTGTTTTTT.

This chain's CDR3 is CASSLDAVNYGYTF. CDR3 coding DNA: TGTGCCAGCAGCTTAGATGCAGTCAACTATGGCTACACCTTC. The V call is TRBV7-2, the J call TRBJ1-2, with D unclear. This CDR3 has 14 amino acids. The germline V gene encodes CDR1 SGHTA and CDR2 FQGNSA. V lost 1 base and J lost 2, with 8 bases in between. The variable domain in full, completed from reference TRBV7-2 and TRBJ1-2, reads GAGVSQSPSNKVTEKGKDVELRCDPISGHTALYWYRQSLGQGLEFLIYFQGNSAPDKSGLPSDRFSAERTGGSVSTLTIQRTQQEDSAVYLCASSLDAVNYGYTFGSGTRLTVV.

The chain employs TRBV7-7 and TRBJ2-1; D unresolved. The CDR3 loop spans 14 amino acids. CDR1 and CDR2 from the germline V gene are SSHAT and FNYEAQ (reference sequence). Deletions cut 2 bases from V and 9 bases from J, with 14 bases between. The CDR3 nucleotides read TGTGCCAGCAGCTTAACGCAGTCTAGTAGTGAGCAGTTCTTC. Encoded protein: CASSLTQSSSEQFF.

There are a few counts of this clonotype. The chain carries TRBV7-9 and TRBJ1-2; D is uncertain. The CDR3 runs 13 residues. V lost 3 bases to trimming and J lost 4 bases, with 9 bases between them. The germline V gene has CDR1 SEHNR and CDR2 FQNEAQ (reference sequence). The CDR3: CASSFDASYGYTF. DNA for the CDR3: TGTGCCAGCAGCTTCGACGCGTCCTATGGCTACACCTTC.

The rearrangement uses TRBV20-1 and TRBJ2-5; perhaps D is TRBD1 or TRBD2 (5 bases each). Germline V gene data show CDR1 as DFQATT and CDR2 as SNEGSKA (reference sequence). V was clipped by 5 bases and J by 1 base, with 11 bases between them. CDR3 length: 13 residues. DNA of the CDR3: TGCAGTGCTTTCCTCGGGACCCAAGAGACCCAGTACTTC. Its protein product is CSAFLGTQETQYF.

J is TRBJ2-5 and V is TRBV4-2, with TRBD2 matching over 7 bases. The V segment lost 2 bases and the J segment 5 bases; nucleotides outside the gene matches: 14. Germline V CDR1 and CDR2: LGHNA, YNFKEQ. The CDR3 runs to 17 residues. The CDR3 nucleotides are TGTGCCAGCAGCCAATCCTCCCCCGGACTAGGCGGGGAGACCCAGTACTTC. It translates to CASSQSSPGLGGETQYF.

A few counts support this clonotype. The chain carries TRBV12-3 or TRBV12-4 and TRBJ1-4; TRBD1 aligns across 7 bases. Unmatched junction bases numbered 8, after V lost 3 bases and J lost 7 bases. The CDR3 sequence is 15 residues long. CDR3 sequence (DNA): TGTGCCAGCAGTTTTGGGGACAGAGCTCGTGAAAAACTGTTTTTT. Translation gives CASSFGDRAREKLFF.

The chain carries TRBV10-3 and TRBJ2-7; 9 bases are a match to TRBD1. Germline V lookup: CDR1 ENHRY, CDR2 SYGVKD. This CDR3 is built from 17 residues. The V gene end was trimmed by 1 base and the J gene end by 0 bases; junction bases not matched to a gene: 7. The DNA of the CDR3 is TGTGCCATCAGTGAGTTGGGGAGACAGGGGGTCTCCTACGAGCAGTACTTC. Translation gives CAISELGRQGVSYEQYF.

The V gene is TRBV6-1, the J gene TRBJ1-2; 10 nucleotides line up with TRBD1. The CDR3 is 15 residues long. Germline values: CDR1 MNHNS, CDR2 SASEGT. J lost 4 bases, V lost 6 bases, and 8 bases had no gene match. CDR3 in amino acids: CASSFDRGRGYGYTF. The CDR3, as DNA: TGTGCCAGCAGCTTCGACAGGGGGCGAGGCTATGGCTACACCTTC.

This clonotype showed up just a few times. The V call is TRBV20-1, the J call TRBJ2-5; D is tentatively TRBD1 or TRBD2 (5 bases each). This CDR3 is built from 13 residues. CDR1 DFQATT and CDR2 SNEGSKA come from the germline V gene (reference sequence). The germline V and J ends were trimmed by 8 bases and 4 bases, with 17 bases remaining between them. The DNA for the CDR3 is TGCAGTACTAACCGTCAGAGGGGAGAGACCCAGTACTTC. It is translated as CSTNRQRGETQYF.

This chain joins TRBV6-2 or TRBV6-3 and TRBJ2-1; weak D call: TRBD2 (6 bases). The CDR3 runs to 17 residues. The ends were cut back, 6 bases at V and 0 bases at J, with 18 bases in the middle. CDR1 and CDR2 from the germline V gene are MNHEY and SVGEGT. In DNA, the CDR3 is TGTGCCAGCAGGTCCCCCCGGGGAGGTAGCTCCTACAATGAGCAGTTCTTC. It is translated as CASRSPRGGSSYNEQFF.